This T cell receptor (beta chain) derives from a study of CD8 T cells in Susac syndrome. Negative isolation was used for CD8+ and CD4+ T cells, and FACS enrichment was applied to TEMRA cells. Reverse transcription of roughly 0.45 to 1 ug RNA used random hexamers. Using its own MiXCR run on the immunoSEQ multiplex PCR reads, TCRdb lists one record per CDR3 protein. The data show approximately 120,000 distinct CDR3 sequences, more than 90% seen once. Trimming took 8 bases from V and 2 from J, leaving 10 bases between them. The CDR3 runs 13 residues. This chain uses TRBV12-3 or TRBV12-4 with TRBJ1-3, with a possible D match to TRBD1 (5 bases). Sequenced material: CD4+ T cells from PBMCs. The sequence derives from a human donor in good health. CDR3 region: CASLPGAGNTIYF. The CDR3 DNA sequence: TGTGCCAGCCTTCCGGGGGCTGGAAACACCATATATTTT.